This T cell receptor beta chain originates from a study of cytomegalovirus exposure and HLA in healthy donors. The study ran its PCR with 60 Vbeta and 13 Jbeta primers. Source study methods: Later, an analysis found 80 million or so unique TCR beta chains, and approximately 10 million of these were shared. This table comes from immunoSEQ multiplex PCR, and its TCRdb copy is limited to in-frame clones, with some not included. V and J calls plus clone size are reproduced from that table; the DNA served to infer D and trimming. The table includes about 160,000 clones, 80% to 85% detected once. The sequenced sample consisted of PBMCs. The receptor comes from a human donor in good health.

CDR3 protein: CASSLVGGGGDEQFF. The CDR3 nucleotides read TGCGCCAGCAGCTTGGTTGGGGGGGGAGGGGATGAGCAGTTCTTC. V gene TRBV5-1 combines with J gene TRBJ2-1; 7 bases line up with TRBD2. The CDR3 length is 15 residues. Losses at the gene ends were 0 bases for V and 8 bases for J; bases not matched to a gene: 8. The germline CDR1 and CDR2 sequences are SGHRS and YFSETQ.